The 19 T cell receptor beta chains below come from one sample, sequenced in a study of breast tumors, draining lymph nodes, adjacent tissues. TCRdb reanalysed the multiplex PCR reads using MiXCR and keeps one entry per CDR3 protein. The repertoire consists of 60,000 to 65,000 distinct CDR3 sequences, with 57% occurring once and the leading ten covering roughly 20%. The sequencing input was breast tumor tissue. Every receptor here comes from a female donor with breast cancer. Some clones in this sample may be carry-over from other donors' samples.

This chain connects TRBV5-1 to TRBJ2-7, with unresolved D. CDR1 SGHRS and CDR2 YFSETQ come from the germline V gene. Between the trimmed V and J ends, which lost 4 bases and 2 bases, there was a span of 10 bases. The CDR3 consists of 13 residues. This CDR3 reads CASSQNYPYEQYF. CDR3 nucleotides: TGCGCCAGCAGCCAAAACTACCCCTACGAGCAGTACTTC.

Details on this clonotype: The junction departs from germline at one end; a sequencing error may be responsible. This chain connects TRBV9 to TRBJ2-7; 9 bases are shared with TRBD1. Per the germline V gene, CDR1 is SGDLS and CDR2 is YYNGEE. The CDR3 totals 14 residues. In nucleotides, the CDR3 is TGCGCCAGCAGCTTCGGGGACAGGGACTACGAGCAGTACTTC. Amino acid sequence: CASSFGDRDYEQYF.

The J gene is TRBJ1-4, the V gene TRBV30; possible D gene TRBD1, 6 bases. The CDR3 loop spans 14 amino acids. Looked up from germline, CDR1 is GTSNPN and CDR2 is SVGIG (reference sequence). V shed 4 bases and J shed 7 bases, with 16 bases lying between them. The CDR3 here is CAWKKGGFGEKLFF. CDR3 sequence (DNA): TGTGCCTGGAAGAAGGGGGGATTTGGTGAAAAACTGTTTTTT. Drawing the rest from reference TRBV30 and TRBJ1-4, the complete variable domain is SQTIHQWPATLVQPVGSPLSLECTVEGTSNPNLYWYRQAAGRGLQLLFYSVGIGQISSEVPQNLSASRPQDRQFILSSKKLLLSDSGFYLCAWKKGGFGEKLFFGSGTQLSVL.

The V and J genes are TRBV3-1 and TRBJ2-5; D is uncertain. The CDR3 has 14 residues. Germline-derived CDR1 and CDR2 are LGHDT and YNNKEL (reference sequence). V was shortened by 0 bases and J by 2 bases, with 7 bases between the two germline ends. CDR3 amino acids: CASSQDALQETQYF. The CDR3 DNA reads TGTGCCAGCAGCCAAGACGCGTTGCAAGAGACCCAGTACTTC.

V and J are TRBV29-1 and TRBJ2-1, with D possibly being TRBD2 (5 bases). The CDR3 is made up of 14 amino acids. V was shortened by 5 bases and J by 6 bases, with 17 bases between the two germline ends. CDR1 is SQVTM and CDR2 is ANQGSEA in the germline V gene. The CDR3 here is CSVLPYEGLNEQFF. CDR3 bases: TGCAGCGTTCTGCCCTATGAAGGACTCAATGAGCAGTTCTTC.

This sequence joins TRBV20-1 and TRBJ2-7; TRBD2 aligns across 11 bases. Per germline, CDR1 DFQATT and CDR2 SNEGSKA (reference sequence). V gave up 3 bases and J gave up 4 bases; unmatched junction bases: 2. This CDR3 has 13 residues. CDR3 nucleotide sequence: TGCAGTGCTAGGGGACTAGCGGTTTACGAGCAGTACTTC. It specifies CSARGLAVYEQYF.

This clonotype was recorded many times. The chain is built from TRBV19 and TRBJ1-1, with 7 bases matching TRBD1. With V trimmed by 8 bases and J by 8 bases, 2 bases remained unmatched. Germline V gene sequence: CDR1 LNHDA, CDR2 SQIVND (reference sequence). This CDR3 has 10 residues. The CDR3 region has the DNA TGTGCCAGTGAGGGGGCCGAAGCTTTCTTT. Translated: CASEGAEAFF. The full variable domain, in which reference TRBV19 and TRBJ1-1 provide the parts outside the CDR3, is DGGITQSPKYLFRKEGQNVTLSCEQNLNHDAMYWYRQDPGQGLRLIYYSQIVNDFQKGDIAEGYSVSREKKESFPLTVTSAQKNPTAFYLCASEGAEAFFGQGTRLTVV.

The chain employs TRBV28 and TRBJ2-7; D gene uncertain. The CDR3 loop spans 11 amino acids. The germline V and J ends were trimmed by 6 bases and 3 bases, with 6 bases remaining between them. The V gene's germline CDR1 is MDHEN and CDR2 SYDVKM. CDR3 protein: CASRNLYEQYF. CDR3 nucleotide sequence: TGTGCCAGCAGAAACCTCTACGAGCAGTACTTC.

The chain is built from TRBV10-3 and TRBJ2-7; TRBD2 matches at 8 bases. The V segment lost 2 bases and the J segment 3 bases; nucleotides outside the gene matches: 6. The CDR3 loop spans 15 amino acids. Looked up from germline, CDR1 is ENHRY and CDR2 is SYGVKD. The CDR3 spells CAISEEVAGLYEQYF. The CDR3 nucleotides read TGTGCCATCAGTGAGGAAGTAGCGGGACTCTACGAGCAGTACTTC.

This clonotype was observed at least ten times. Being one base from a much bigger clone, this may be a read error. The chain combines TRBV10-3 with TRBJ1-6; D uncertain. V lost 0 bases and J lost 9, with 9 bases in between. The CDR3 is 14 residues long. Germline assignment: CDR1 ENHRY and CDR2 SYGVKD. The CDR3 coding sequence is TGTGCCATCAGTGAGTCCCCAACGGTTTCACCCCTCCACTTT. Protein: CAISESPTVSPLHF.

The chain carries TRBV20-1 and TRBJ1-2; TRBD1 matches at 8 bases. This CDR3 region has 16 residues. The junction had 9 bases not matched to a gene; V was cut back by 0 bases and J by 3 bases. Germline values: CDR1 DFQATT, CDR2 SNEGSKA (reference sequence). The CDR3 loop is CSARDRGTGYHYGYTF. In nucleotides, the CDR3 is TGCAGTGCTAGAGATCGGGGGACAGGTTACCACTATGGCTACACCTTC.

This rearrangement joins TRBV19 to TRBJ2-5; D may match TRBD1 or TRBD2 (5 bases each). CDR3 size: 16 residues. V lost 5 bases and J 9 bases, leaving 25 bases between the germline ends. From germline, CDR1 is LNHDA and CDR2 SQIVND (reference sequence). As DNA, the CDR3 is TGTGCCAGTAGTGTCGGGCCTGGGGGTAGCAATCAGCCCCAGTACTTC. Protein product: CASSVGPGGSNQPQYF.

Many counts were recorded for this clonotype. This chain joins TRBV30 and TRBJ2-7, with TRBD2 as a possible D gene (5 bases). Trimming cost V 4 bases and J 3 bases, with 10 bases left between them. The CDR3 extends over 12 amino acids. The V gene's germline CDR1 is GTSNPN and CDR2 SVGIG (reference sequence). CDR3 region: CAWKAVGYEQYF. CDR3 in DNA: TGTGCCTGGAAAGCGGTTGGCTACGAGCAGTACTTC.

As concerns this clonotype: Since a much larger clone is just one base distant, this may be a read error. This chain connects TRBV6-2 or TRBV6-3 to TRBJ2-7; no firm D call. This CDR3 comprises 12 residues. The germline gives CDR1 MNHEY, CDR2 SVGEGT. CDR3: CASSHSACEQYF. CDR3 DNA sequence: TGTGCCAGCAGTCACTCTGCCTGCGAGCAGTACTTC.

Points on this clonotype: Lacking the conserved final phenylalanine or tryptophan, this CDR3 likely reflects a read error. The DNA is omitted, as the CDR3 cannot be located on it reliably, and the CDR3 follows TCRdb's listing. The rearrangement links TRBV2 to TRBJ1-2; TRBD1 was called by the table and not checked on the DNA. CDR1 is SNHLY, CDR2 FYNNEI, per germline. The CDR3 is 8 residues long, ends included. This CDR3 is CASTGDGQ.

The chain links TRBV20-1 to TRBJ2-1, with a weak D call TRBD1 (5 bases). CDR3 length: 15 residues. V lost 5 bases and J 4 bases, leaving 18 bases between the germline ends. Germline loops: CDR1 DFQATT, CDR2 SNEGSKA (reference sequence). CDR3 in DNA: TGCAGTGCTGGAGCCCCCGCAGGGTGGTACAATGAGCAGTTCTTC. It translates to CSAGAPAGWYNEQFF.

This clonotype was observed many times. The chain has TRBV5-5 and TRBJ2-3; unclear D gene. The CDR3 totals 14 residues. V dropped 0 bases and J dropped 1 base, with 6 bases sitting between them. Germline V CDR1 and CDR2: SGHKS, YYEKEE (reference sequence). CDR3: CASSLDLGTDTQYF. DNA of the CDR3: TGTGCCAGCAGCTTGGACCTAGGCACAGATACGCAGTATTTT.

There are many counts of this clonotype. The chain couples TRBV5-1 to TRBJ2-3; D is unclear. V gave up 2 bases and J gave up 1 base, with 2 bases separating them. Germline V CDR1 and CDR2: SGHRS, YFSETQ. CDR3 length: 12 residues. CDR3 DNA sequence: TGCGCCAGCAGCTTTGGCACAGATACGCAGTATTTT. The encoded protein is CASSFGTDTQYF. Supplemented by reference TRBV5-1 and TRBJ2-3, the full variable domain reads KAGVTQTPRYLIKTRGQQVTLSCSPISGHRSVSWYQQTPGQGLQFLFEYFSETQRNKGNFPGRFSGRQFSNSRSEMNVSTLELGDSALYLCASSFGTDTQYFGPGTRLTVL.

This chain uses TRBV7-9 with TRBJ2-7; D gene unclear. Germline V lookup: CDR1 SEHNR, CDR2 FQNEAQ (reference sequence). The V end was cut by 5 bases, the J end by 7 bases, with 21 bases between. This CDR3 is 15 amino acids long. For the CDR3, the DNA is TGTGCCAGCAGCCACACCTCGACGGACCCGAGGGAGCAGTACTTC. As protein: CASSHTSTDPREQYF. Filled out from reference TRBV7-9 and TRBJ2-7, the complete variable domain reads DTGVSQNPRHKITKRGQNVTFRCDPISEHNRLYWYRQTLGQGPEFLTYFQNEAQLEKSRLLSDRFSAERPKGSFSTLEIQRTEQGDSAMYLCASSHTSTDPREQYFGPGTRLTVT.